Shown below are 11 T cell receptor beta chains from a single sample sequenced in a study of T cell changes during pregnancy in multiple sclerosis. Libraries were prepared by immunoSEQ multiplex PCR; TCRdb keeps only in-frame clonotypes and omits some of them. The repertoire includes about 50,000 clones, around 90% of them detected once, and 0.35% to 0.4% sits in the top ten. The input for sequencing was CD4+ T cells from peripheral blood mononuclear cells, taken before pregnancy. These receptors were taken from a female donor with multiple sclerosis, enrolled in a pregnancy study.

Points on this clone: The germline gene is not matched at one end of the junction; a read error may be the cause. The chain carries TRBV29-1 and TRBJ2-7; TRBD1 matches at 9 bases. Per the germline V gene, CDR1 is SQVTM and CDR2 is ANQGSEA. There are 14 residues in the CDR3. This chain's CDR3 is CSVGGQGLSSEQYF. The CDR3 coding sequence is TGCAGCGTTGGCGGACAGGGGCTCTCCTCCGAGCAGTACTTC.

CDR3 DNA sequence: TGTGCCAGCAGTTCGCCCCCTAGCGGCCCCTACAATGAGCAGTTCTTC. Protein: CASSSPPSGPYNEQFF. V gene TRBV28 combines with J gene TRBJ2-1; 7 bases map to TRBD2. In germline, CDR1 is MDHEN, CDR2 SYDVKM. The trim removed 4 bases at V and 2 bases at J, leaving 8 bases unmatched. The CDR3 contains 16 residues.

The rearrangement uses TRBV15 and TRBJ2-1; 8 bases map to TRBD1. Unmatched junction bases numbered 6, after V lost 0 bases and J lost 8 bases. The length of the CDR3 is 15 residues. Germline lookup yields CDR1 LNHNV and CDR2 YYDKDF (reference sequence). Here the CDR3 reads CATSRDIGTGDEQFF. CDR3 DNA: TGTGCCACCAGCAGAGATATTGGGACAGGTGATGAGCAGTTCTTC. The full variable domain, rest sourced from reference TRBV15 and TRBJ2-1, is DAMVIQNPRYQVTQFGKPVTLSCSQTLNHNVMYWYQQKSSQAPKLLFHYYDKDFNNEADTPDNFQSRRPNTSFCFLDIRSPGLGDTAMYLCATSRDIGTGDEQFFGPGTRLTVL.

The chain combines TRBV6-5 with TRBJ1-6; D unclear. Germline CDR1 is MNHEY and CDR2 is SVGAGI. The V gene lost 6 bases and the J gene lost 13 bases, with 16 bases spanning the gap. The CDR3 contains 13 residues. The CDR3 sequence: CASSPTIVEPLHF. The CDR3 nucleotides are TGTGCCAGCAGCCCCACAATCGTGGAGCCCCTCCACTTT.

The V call is TRBV30, the J call TRBJ1-3, with TRBD1 matching 7 bases. The germline V gene has CDR1 GTSNPN and CDR2 SVGIG (reference sequence). V dropped 0 bases and J dropped 8; count of bases not matched to a gene: 4. The CDR3 is 13 amino acids. The CDR3 here is CAWSVRTGDTIYF. The CDR3 DNA sequence: TGTGCCTGGAGTGTAAGAACAGGGGACACCATATATTTT.

The chain joins TRBV5-4 to TRBJ2-1; unclear D gene. The CDR3 runs 15 residues. The germline CDR1 and CDR2 sequences are SGHNT and YYREEE (reference sequence). Trimming shortened V by 4 bases and J by 0 bases, and 11 bases separated the two germline ends. The CDR3 DNA follows: TGTGCCAGCAGCCCACGACAAAGCTCCTACAATGAGCAGTTCTTC. Its protein is CASSPRQSSYNEQFF.

The chain joins TRBV11-2 to TRBJ1-3; D not resolved. Trimming pared 4 bases from V and 0 bases from J, leaving 10 bases between. From germline, CDR1 is SGHAT and CDR2 FQNNGV. The CDR3 length is 15 residues. The CDR3 loop reads CASSWRGSSGNTIYF. CDR3 nucleotides: TGTGCCAGCAGCTGGCGCGGGAGCTCTGGAAACACCATATATTTT.

The J gene is TRBJ2-5, the V gene TRBV29-1; maybe TRBD2 (6 bases). CDR1 and CDR2 (germline): SQVTM, ANQGSEA. Trimming cost V 8 bases and J 4 bases, with 11 bases left between them. There are 11 residues in the CDR3. DNA of the CDR3: TGCAGCCCGATGGAGGGAGAGACCCAGTACTTC. This sequence encodes CSPMEGETQYF.

The V gene is TRBV11-2, the J gene TRBJ2-4; the D gene is possibly TRBD2 (5 bases). V lost 3 bases, J lost 0 bases, and 6 bases lay in between. The CDR3 is made up of 14 amino acids. The V gene's germline CDR1 is SGHAT and CDR2 FQNNGV. The DNA for the CDR3 is TGTGCCAGCAGCTTCGGGATAGCCAAAAACATTCAGTACTTC. Amino acids: CASSFGIAKNIQYF.

This chain joins TRBV18 and TRBJ1-2, with 11 bases matching TRBD1. The V gene's germline CDR1 is KGHSH and CDR2 LQKENI. Trimming cost V 1 base and J 7 bases; bases outside gene matches: 5. CDR3 length equals 15 residues. The chain's CDR3 is CASSPRDRGTSGYTF. The CDR3 DNA sequence: TGTGCCAGCTCACCACGGGACAGGGGGACGAGTGGCTACACCTTC. Combining the CDR3 with reference TRBV18 and TRBJ1-2 gives the whole variable domain NAGVMQNPRHLVRRRGQEARLRCSPMKGHSHVYWYRQLPEEGLKFMVYLQKENIIDESGMPKERFSAEFPKEGPSILRIQQVVRGDSAAYFCASSPRDRGTSGYTFGSGTRLTVV.

This chain connects TRBV5-1 to TRBJ1-5, with TRBD1 identical over 8 bases. The CDR3 runs 15 residues. J gave up 6 bases and V 4 bases, and 9 bases lay outside the gene matches. Germline CDR1 SGHRS, CDR2 YFSETQ. As DNA, the CDR3 is TGCGCCAGCAGCCCAGGGGCAGGGGGCATTCAGCCCCAGCATTTT. Translated, it gives CASSPGAGGIQPQHF.